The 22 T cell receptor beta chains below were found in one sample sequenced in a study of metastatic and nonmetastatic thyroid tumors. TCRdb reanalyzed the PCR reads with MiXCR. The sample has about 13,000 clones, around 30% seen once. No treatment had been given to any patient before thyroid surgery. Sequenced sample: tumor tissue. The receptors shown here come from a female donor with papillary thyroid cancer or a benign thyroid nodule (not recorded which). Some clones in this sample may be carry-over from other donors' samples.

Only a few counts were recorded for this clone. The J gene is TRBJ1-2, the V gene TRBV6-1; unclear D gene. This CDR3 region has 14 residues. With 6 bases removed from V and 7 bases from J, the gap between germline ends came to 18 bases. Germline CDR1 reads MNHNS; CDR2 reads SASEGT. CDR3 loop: CASRPANTFFGYTF. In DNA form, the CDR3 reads TGTGCCAGCAGGCCCGCTAATACCTTTTTTGGCTACACCTTC.

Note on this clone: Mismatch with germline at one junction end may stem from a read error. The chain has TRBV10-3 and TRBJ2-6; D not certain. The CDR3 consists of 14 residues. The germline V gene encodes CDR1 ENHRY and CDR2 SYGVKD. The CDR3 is CAISDMDRANFLTF. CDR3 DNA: TGTGCCATCAGCGACATGGATAGGGCCAACTTCCTGACTTTC.

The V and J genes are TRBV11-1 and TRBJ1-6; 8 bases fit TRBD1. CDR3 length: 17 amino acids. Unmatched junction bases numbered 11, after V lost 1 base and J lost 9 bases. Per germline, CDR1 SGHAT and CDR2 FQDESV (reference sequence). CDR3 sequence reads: CASSLVYSQGAASPLHF. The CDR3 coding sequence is TGTGCCAGCAGCTTAGTATATTCCCAGGGGGCGGCTTCACCCCTCCACTTT.

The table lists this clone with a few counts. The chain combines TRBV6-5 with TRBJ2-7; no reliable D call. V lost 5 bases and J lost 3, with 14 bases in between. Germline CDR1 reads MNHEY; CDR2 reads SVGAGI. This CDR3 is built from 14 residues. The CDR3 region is CASSHDRGYYEQYF. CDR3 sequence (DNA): TGTGCCAGCAGTCACGACCGTGGGTACTACGAGCAGTACTTC.

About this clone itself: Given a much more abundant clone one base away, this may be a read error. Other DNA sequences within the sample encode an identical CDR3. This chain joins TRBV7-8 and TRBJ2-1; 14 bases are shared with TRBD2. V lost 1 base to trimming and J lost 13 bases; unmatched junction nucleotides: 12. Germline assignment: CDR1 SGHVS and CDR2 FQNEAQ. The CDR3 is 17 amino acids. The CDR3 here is CASSLVGLAGVPPGQFF. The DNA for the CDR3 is TGTGCCAGCAGCTTAGTGGGACTAGCGGGAGTCCCCCCTGGTCAGTTCTTC.

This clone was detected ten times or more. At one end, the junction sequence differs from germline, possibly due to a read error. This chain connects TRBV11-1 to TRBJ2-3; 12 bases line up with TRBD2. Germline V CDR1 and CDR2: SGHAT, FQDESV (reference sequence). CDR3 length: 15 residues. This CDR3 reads CASSSSGRATDTQCF. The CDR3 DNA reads TGTGCCAGCAGCTCTAGCGGGAGGGCCACAGATACGCAGTGTTTT.

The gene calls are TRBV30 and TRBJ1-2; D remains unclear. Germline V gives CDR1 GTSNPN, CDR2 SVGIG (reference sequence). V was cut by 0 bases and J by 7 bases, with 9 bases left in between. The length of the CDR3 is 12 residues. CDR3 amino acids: CAWSVRGIGYTF. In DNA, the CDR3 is TGTGCCTGGAGTGTACGTGGGATTGGCTACACCTTC.

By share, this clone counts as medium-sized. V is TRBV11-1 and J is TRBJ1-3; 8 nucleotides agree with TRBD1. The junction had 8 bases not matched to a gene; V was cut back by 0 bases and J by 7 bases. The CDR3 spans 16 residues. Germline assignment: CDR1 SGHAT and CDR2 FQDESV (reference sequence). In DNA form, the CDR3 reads TGTGCCAGCAGCTTAGCCGGGACAGGAAGGTTGAACACCATATATTTT. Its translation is CASSLAGTGRLNTIYF. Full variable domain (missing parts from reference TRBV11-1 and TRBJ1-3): EAEVAQSPRYKITEKSQAVAFWCDPISGHATLYWYRQILGQGPELLVQFQDESVVDDSQLPKDRFSAERLKGVDSTLKIQPAELGDSAMYLCASSLAGTGRLNTIYFGEGSWLTVV.

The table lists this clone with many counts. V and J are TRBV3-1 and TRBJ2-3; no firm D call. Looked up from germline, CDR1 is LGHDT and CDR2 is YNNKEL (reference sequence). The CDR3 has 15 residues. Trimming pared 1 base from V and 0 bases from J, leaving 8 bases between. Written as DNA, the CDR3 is TGTGCCAGCAGCCAAGGTCTATCTAGCACAGATACGCAGTATTTT. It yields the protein CASSQGLSSTDTQYF.

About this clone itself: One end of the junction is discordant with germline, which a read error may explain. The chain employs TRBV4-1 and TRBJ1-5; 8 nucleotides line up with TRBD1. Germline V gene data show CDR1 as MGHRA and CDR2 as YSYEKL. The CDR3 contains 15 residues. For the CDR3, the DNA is TGCGCTAGCACCCAAGAGGACAGGGACAATCAGCCCCAGCATTTT. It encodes CASTQEDRDNQPQHF.

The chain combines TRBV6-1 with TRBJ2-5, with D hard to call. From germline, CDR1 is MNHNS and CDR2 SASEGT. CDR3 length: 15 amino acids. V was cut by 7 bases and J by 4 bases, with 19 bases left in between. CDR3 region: CASTITWALLETQYF. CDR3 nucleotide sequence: TGTGCCAGCACCATCACATGGGCGCTTCTAGAGACCCAGTACTTC.

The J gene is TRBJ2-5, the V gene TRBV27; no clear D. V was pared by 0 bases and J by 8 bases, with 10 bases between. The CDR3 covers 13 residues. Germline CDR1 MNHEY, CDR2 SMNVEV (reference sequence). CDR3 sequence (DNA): TGTGCCAGCAGTTTATCGGGCCGAGATACCCAGTACTTC. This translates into CASSLSGRDTQYF.

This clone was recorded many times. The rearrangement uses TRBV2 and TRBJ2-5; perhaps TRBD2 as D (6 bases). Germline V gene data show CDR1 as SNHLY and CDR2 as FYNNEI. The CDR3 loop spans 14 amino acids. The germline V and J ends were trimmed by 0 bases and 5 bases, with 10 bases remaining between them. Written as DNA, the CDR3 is TGTGCCAGCAGTGAAGCAACTAGCTTCGAGACCCAGTACTTC. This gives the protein CASSEATSFETQYF. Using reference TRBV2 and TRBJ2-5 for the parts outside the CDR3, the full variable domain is EPEVTQTPSHQVTQMGQEVILRCVPISNHLYFYWYRQILGQKVEFLVSFYNNEISEKSEIFDDQFSVERPDGSNFTLKIRSTKLEDSAMYFCASSEATSFETQYFGPGTRLLVL.

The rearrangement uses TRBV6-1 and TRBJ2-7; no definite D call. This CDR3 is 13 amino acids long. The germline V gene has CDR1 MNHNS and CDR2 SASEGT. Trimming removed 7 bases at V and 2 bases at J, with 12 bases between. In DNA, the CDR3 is TGTGCCAGCAACCGCGGCAGCCCCTACGAGCAGTACTTC. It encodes CASNRGSPYEQYF.

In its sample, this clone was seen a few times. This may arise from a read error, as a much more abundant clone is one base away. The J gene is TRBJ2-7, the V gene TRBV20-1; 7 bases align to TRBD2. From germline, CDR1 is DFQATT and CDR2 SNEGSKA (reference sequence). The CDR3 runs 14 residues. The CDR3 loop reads CSATGTIIAYEQYF. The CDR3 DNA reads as TGCAGTGCTACCGGGACTATCATAGCCTATGAGCAGTACTTC.

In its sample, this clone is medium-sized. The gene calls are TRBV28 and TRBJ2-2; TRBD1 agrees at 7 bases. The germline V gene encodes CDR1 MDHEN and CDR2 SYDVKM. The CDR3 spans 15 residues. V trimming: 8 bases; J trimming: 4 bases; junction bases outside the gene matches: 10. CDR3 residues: CASESGQASTGELFF. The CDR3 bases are TGTGCCAGCGAGTCCGGACAGGCAAGCACCGGGGAGCTGTTTTTT.

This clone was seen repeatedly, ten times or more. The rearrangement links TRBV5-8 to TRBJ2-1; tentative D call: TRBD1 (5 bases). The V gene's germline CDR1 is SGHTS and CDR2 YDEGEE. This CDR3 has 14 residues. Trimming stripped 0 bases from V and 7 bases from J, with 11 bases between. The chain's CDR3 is CASSLGQLINEQFF. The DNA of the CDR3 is TGTGCCAGCAGCTTGGGACAGTTGATAAATGAGCAGTTCTTC. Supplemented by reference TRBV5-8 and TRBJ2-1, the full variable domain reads EAGVTQSPTHLIKTRGQQATLRCSPISGHTSVYWYQQALGLGLQFLLWYDEGEERNRGNFPPRFSGRQFPNYSSELNVNALELEDSALYLCASSLGQLINEQFFGPGTRLTVL.

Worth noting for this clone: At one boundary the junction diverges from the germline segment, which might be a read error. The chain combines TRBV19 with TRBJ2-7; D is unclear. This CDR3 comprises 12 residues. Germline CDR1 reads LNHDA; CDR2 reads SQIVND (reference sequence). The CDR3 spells CASSLEGYEQYF. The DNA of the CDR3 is TGTGCCAGTAGTCTAGAAGGGTACGAGCAGTACTTC.

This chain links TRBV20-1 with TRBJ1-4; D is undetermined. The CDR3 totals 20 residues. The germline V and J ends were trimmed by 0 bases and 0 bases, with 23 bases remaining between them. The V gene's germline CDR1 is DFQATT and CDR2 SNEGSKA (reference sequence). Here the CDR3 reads CSARDHRQWSASATNEKLFF. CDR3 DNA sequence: TGCAGTGCTAGAGATCATAGGCAGTGGAGTGCGTCTGCAACTAATGAAAAACTGTTTTTT.

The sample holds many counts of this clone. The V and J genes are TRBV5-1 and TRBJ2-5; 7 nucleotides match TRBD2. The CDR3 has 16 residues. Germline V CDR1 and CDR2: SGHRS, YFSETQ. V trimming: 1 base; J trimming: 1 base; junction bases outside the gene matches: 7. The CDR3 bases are TGCGCCAGCAGCTTGATGGGCGCTAGCGGCCAAGAGACCCAGTACTTC. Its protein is CASSLMGASGQETQYF.

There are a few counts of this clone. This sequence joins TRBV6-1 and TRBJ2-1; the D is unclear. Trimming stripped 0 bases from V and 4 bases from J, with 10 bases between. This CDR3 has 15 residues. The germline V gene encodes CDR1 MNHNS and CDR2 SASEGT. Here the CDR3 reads CASSEAGDPYNEQFF. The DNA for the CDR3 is TGTGCCAGCAGTGAAGCAGGAGACCCTTACAATGAGCAGTTCTTC.

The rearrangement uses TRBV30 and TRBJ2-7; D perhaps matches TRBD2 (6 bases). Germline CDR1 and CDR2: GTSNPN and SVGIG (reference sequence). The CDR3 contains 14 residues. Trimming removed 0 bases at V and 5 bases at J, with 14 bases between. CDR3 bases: TGTGCCTGGAGTGTAGAGCCTAGCGTCCACGAGCAGTACTTC. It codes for CAWSVEPSVHEQYF.